This T cell receptor (beta chain) comes out of a study of cytotoxic CD8 clonotypes in ibrutinib-treated CLL (dated by TCRdb to the early 2020s). In terms of the full investigation: The cohort was composed of some ten relapsed/refractory and about 15 treatment-naive patients; IGHV unmutated status was identified in some 17 patients. Partial responses were observed in about 25 patients and complete responses in 2; after a median follow-up of roughly 62 months, remission was maintained in 14 patients and progression was observed in roughly 12. The response samples were drawn at a median of roughly twelve months into treatment, with a range of about 6 to 36 months. On average, each sample yielded hundreds of thousands of productive templates and tens of thousands of productive rearrangements. Longitudinal samples were available for about 30% of the roughly 86 trial participants. Cryopreserved peripheral blood mononuclear cells were obtained before treatment, at response, and at either sustained remission or disease progression. Every remission and progressive disease sample was obtained while ibrutinib was still being received by the patients. Paper-wide results and their limitations: Sampling times were not matched between patients in sustained remission and patients whose disease was progressing, and lymph node repertoires were not examined. Clonality rose at ibrutinib response, remained stable during sustained remission, and dropped back toward baseline at progression. Public clonotypes were found to be uncommon and were observed to contract or remain stable during treatment; the increase in clonality was shown to reflect expansion of private clonotypes at ibrutinib response. Baseline clonality was found to be higher than that of age-matched healthy donors and was strongly correlated with circulating CD8+ T-cell counts.

Regarding this clone: The target of this receptor is not known. There are no base qualities to consult, and no much larger clone falls within one base.

The time point label here, explained by the study, means: approximately 25 months on ibrutinib. For TCR beta library preparation, 1.5 to 2.5 micrograms of genomic DNA was extracted from cryopreserved PBMCs. Longitudinal blood samples from CLL patients receiving ibrutinib monotherapy were subjected to high-throughput TCR beta sequencing. The patients were enrolled in a single-center, open-label phase 2 trial of ibrutinib monotherapy. CDR1 is given as MNHEY and CDR2 as SVGAGI, both from the germline V gene. V lost 6 bases and J lost 4 bases; the stretch between them is 12 bases long. The CDR3 sequence holds 14 residues, the cysteine and phenylalanine included. Kept here is only the CDR3 DNA, which spans 42 bases and is read in frame from base 1. Each clonotype received, on average, about 10x coverage in deep resolution sequencing performed on a MiSeq, where the target depth lay between 1 in 1 million and 1 in 200,000 T cells. TCR beta libraries were generated with the immunoSEQ hsTCRB Kit. Processing in the source paper ran as follows. The data were analyzed with ImmunoSEQ Analyzer and ImmunoSEQ Data Assistant, and V, D and J gene assignments followed IMGT definitions. Clonality was computed as one minus normalized Shannon entropy of productive rearrangement frequencies, ranging from 0 to 1. Only overrepresented clonotypes making up at least 0.05% of the repertoire of each patient were included in the public clonotype analysis. Repertoires from roughly 13 age-matched healthy donors in immuneACCESS were used as clonality controls. Held by TCRdb, this immuneACCESS table contains in-frame sequences only and omits some clones. Under half of the omission traces to an unresolved V gene where checked; the cause of the rest is unknown. Clonal size and the V and J genes are those of that table, whereas D and trimming came from the DNA. A total of about 120,000 clones appear in this sample, under 70% of them only once. Around a third of the sample is in the top ten clones.

The rearranged segments are TRBV6-5 and TRBJ2-2; the D gene is perhaps TRBD1 or TRBD2, as each covers 7 bases. The receptor was derived from a human donor with chronic lymphocytic leukemia. Source: PBMCs, taken after 24 months of ibrutinib treatment. The nucleotides are TGTGCCAGCAGCAGGGGGGGAGGCACCGGGGAGCTGTTTTTT. Protein translation: CASSRGGGTGELFF.